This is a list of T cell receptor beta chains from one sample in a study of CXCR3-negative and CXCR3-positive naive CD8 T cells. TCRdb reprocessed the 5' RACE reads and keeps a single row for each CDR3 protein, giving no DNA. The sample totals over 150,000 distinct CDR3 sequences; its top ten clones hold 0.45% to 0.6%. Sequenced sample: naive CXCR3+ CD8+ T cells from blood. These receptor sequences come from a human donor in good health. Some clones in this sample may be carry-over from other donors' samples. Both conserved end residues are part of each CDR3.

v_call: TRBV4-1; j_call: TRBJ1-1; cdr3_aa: CASSHLYENLNTEAFF
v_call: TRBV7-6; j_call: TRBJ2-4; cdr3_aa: CASSPQSGGNIQYF
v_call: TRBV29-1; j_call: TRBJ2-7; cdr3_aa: CSVDGTLPSEQYF
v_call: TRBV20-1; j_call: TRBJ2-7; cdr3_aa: CSALPSGTQFSYEQYF
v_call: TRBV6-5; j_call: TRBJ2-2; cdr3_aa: CASSYTDRYANTGELFF
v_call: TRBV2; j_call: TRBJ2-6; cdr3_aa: CASSDDTGNLSGANVLTF
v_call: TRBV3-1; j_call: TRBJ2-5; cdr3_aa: CASSQDGLAGWETQYF
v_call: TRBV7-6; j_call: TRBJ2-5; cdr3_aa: CASSLAQTQETQYF
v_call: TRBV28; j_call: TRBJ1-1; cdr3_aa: CASSLWGMRGEAFF
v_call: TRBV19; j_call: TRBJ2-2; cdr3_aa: CASSMVQGFGGELFF
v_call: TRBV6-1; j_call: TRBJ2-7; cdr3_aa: CASTGQGDYYEQYF
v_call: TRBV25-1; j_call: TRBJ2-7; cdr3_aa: CASSEYGTSGRGEQYF
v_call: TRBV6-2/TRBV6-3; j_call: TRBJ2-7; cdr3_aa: CASSWGEDGVEPYF
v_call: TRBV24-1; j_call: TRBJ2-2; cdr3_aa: CATSPPENTGELFF
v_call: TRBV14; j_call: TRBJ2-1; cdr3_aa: CASSHRDPTRPTYNEQFF
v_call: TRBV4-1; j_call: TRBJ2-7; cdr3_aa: CASSQNGQTPYEQYF
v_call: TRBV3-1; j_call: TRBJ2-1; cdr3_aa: CASSQDPSGRNEQFF
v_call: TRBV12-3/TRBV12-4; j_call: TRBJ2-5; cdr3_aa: CASSPAGEETQYF
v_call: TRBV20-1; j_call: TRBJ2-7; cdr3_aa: CSARGDISYEQYF
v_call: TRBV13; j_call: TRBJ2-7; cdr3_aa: CASSPPGGSWYEQYF